The 5 T cell receptor beta chains below all came from one sample that was sequenced in a study of human T cells and chemical hapten exposure. Time point given: healthy volunteer bleed at 2 weeks. Unfractionated whole blood served as the source for total RNA extraction. TCRdb reanalysed the RACE reads using MiXCR and keeps one entry per CDR3 protein. The data contain 80,000 to 100,000 distinct CDR3 sequences, over 8% of them singletons. The sequenced sample was whole blood. The source of these receptors is a female donor in good health. Some clones in this sample may be carry-over from other donors' samples.

V gene TRBV5-1 combines with J gene TRBJ2-5; the D gene is possibly TRBD2 (6 bases). V shed 0 bases and J shed 4 bases, with 13 bases lying between them. CDR3 size: 15 residues. In germline, CDR1 is SGHRS, CDR2 YFSETQ. CDR3 DNA sequence: TGCGCCAGCAGCTTGGCCGGAGGGGATGGAGAGACCCAGTACTTC. Protein: CASSLAGGDGETQYF.

Many counts were recorded for this clonotype. The chain couples TRBV6-1 to TRBJ1-5, with a possible D match to TRBD1 (6 bases). There are 14 residues in the CDR3. The V end lost 3 bases, the J end lost 7 bases, and 13 bases lay between the germline ends. CDR1 is MNHNS, CDR2 SASEGT, per germline. This chain's CDR3 is CASSDMGGAQPQHF. The CDR3, as DNA: TGTGCCAGCAGTGATATGGGGGGCGCGCAGCCCCAGCATTTT.

This clonotype was observed a few times. J is TRBJ1-1 and V is TRBV27; possibly TRBD1 for D (6 bases). Germline assignment: CDR1 MNHEY and CDR2 SMNVEV (reference sequence). There are 17 residues in the CDR3. The ends were cut back, 6 bases at V and 3 bases at J, with 23 bases in the middle. The CDR3 nucleotides are TGTGCCAGCAGAAGAGGGAGGGGGACACTTGCGGACACTGAAGCTTTCTTT. Protein: CASRRGRGTLADTEAFF.

This clonotype was found many times. The gene calls are TRBV7-9 and TRBJ2-7, with 7 bases lining up with TRBD1. Germline-derived CDR1 and CDR2 are SEHNR and FQNEAQ (reference sequence). V dropped 7 bases and J dropped 0; count of bases not matched to a gene: 9. This CDR3 is 15 amino acids long. The CDR3 spells CASNQVGTDSYEQYF. For the CDR3, the DNA is TGTGCCAGCAACCAGGTGGGGACAGACTCCTACGAGCAGTACTTC.

This clonotype turned up a few times. This chain links TRBV12-3 or TRBV12-4 with TRBJ1-6; no definite D call. Trimming pared 5 bases from V and 14 bases from J, leaving 16 bases between. This CDR3 is built from 13 residues. CDR3 sequence: CASSLGLGTTLHF. For the CDR3, the DNA is TGTGCCAGCAGTCTGGGCCTTGGAACTACCCTCCACTTT.